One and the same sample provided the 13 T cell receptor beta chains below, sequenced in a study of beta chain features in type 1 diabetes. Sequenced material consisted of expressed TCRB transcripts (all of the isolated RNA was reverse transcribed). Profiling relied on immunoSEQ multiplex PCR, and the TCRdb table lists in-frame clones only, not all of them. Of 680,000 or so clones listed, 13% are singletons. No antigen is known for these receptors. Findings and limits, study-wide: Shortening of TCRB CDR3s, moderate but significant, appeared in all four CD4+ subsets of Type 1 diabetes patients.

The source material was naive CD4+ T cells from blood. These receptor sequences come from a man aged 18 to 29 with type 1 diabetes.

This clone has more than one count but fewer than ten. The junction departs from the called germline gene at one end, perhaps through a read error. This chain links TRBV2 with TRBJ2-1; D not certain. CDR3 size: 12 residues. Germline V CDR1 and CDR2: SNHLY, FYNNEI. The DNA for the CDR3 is TGTGCCAGCGGGGTGCCCTACACTGAGCAGTTCTTC. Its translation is CASGVPYTEQFF.

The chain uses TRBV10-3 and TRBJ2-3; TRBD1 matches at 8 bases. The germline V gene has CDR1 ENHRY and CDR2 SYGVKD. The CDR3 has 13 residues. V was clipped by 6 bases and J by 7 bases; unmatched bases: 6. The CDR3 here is CAIRPTGENTQYF. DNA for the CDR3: TGTGCCATCAGGCCGACAGGGGAAAATACGCAGTATTTT.

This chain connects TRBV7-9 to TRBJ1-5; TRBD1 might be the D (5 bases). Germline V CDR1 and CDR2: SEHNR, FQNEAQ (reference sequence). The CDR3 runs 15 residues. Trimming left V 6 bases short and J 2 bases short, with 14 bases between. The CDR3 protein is CASSLEGEGNQPQHF. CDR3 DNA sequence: TGTGCCAGCAGTCTCGAAGGGGAGGGCAATCAGCCCCAGCATTTT. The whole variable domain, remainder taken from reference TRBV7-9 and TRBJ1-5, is DTGVSQNPRHKITKRGQNVTFRCDPISEHNRLYWYRQTLGQGPEFLTYFQNEAQLEKSRLLSDRFSAERPKGSFSTLEIQRTEQGDSAMYLCASSLEGEGNQPQHFGDGTRLSIL.

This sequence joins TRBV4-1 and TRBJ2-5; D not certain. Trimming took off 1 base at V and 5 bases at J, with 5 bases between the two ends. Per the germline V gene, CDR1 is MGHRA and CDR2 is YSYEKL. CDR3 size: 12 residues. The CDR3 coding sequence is TGCGCCAGCAGCCAAGCCGAGGAGACCCAGTACTTC. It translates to CASSQAEETQYF.

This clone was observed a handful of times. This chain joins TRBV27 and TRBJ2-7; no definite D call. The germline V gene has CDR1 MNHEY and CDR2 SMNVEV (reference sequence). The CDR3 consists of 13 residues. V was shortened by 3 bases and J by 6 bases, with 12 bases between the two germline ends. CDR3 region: CASSFRSTGEQYF. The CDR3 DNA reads TGTGCCAGCAGTTTCAGGTCCACCGGCGAGCAGTACTTC.

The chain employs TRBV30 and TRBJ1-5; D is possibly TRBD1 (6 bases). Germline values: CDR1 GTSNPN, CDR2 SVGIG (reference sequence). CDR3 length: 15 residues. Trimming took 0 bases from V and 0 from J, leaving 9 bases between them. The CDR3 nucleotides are TGTGCCTGGAGTGTACAGGGACTTAGCAATCAGCCCCAGCATTTT. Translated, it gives CAWSVQGLSNQPQHF.

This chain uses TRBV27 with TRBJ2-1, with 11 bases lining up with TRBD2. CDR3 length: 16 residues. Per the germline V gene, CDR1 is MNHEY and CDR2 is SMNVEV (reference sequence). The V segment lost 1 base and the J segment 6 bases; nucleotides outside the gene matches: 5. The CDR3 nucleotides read TGTGCCAGCAGTTTATTACTAGCGGGGGCTTTCAATGAGCAGTTCTTC. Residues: CASSLLLAGAFNEQFF.

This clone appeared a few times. The CDR3 reads CASSFLDSPLHF. The DNA of the CDR3 is TGCGCCAGCAGCTTTCTGGATTCACCCCTCCACTTT. The chain carries TRBV5-1 and TRBJ1-6; D is uncertain. The V end was cut by 2 bases, the J end by 8 bases, with 5 bases between. Germline lookup yields CDR1 SGHRS and CDR2 YFSETQ. The CDR3 length is 12 residues.

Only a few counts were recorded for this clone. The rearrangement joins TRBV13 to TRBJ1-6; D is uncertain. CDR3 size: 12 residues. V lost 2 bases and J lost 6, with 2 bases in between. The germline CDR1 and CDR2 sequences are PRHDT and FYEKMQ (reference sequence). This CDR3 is CASSLTNSPLHF. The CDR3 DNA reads TGTGCCAGCAGCTTAACTAATTCACCCCTCCACTTT.

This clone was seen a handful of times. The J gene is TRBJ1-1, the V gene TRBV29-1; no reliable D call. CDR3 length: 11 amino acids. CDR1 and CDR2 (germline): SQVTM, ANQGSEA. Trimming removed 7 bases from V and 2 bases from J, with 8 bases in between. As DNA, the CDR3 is TGCAGCGCCGTATCAAACACTGAAGCTTTCTTT. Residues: CSAVSNTEAFF.

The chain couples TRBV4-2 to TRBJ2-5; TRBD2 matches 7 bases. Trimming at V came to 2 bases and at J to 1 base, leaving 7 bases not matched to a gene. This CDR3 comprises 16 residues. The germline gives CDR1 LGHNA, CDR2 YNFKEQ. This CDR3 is CASSQSPGGLQETQYF. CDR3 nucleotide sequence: TGTGCCAGCAGCCAATCCCCGGGGGGACTCCAAGAGACCCAGTACTTC.

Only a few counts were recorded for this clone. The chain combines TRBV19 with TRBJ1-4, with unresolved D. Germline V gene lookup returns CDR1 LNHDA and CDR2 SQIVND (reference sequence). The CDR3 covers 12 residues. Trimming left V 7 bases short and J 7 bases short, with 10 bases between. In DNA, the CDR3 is TGTGCCAGTACCGGGGAAGGTGAAAAACTGTTTTTT. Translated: CASTGEGEKLFF.

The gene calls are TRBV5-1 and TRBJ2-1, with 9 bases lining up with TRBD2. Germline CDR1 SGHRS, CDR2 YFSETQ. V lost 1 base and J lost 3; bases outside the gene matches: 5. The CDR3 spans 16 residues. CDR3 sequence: CASSLTVTSGYNEQFF. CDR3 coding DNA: TGCGCCAGCAGCTTGACTGTGACTAGCGGCTACAATGAGCAGTTCTTC.